This T cell receptor (beta chain) was obtained from a study of cytomegalovirus exposure and HLA in healthy donors. Study-wide points: Researchers reported in a later analysis that a missense DCLRE1C variant was tied to TCR beta V- and J-gene trimming. For most subjects, TCR beta sequences were reported to predict HLA-A and HLA-B alleles with accuracy. Within a later analysis, the majority of CMV-associated TCR beta chains appeared HLA-restricted.

Both 60 Vbeta primers and 13 Jbeta primers went into the PCR. The protocol was immunoSEQ multiplex PCR, while the TCRdb copy is restricted to in-frame clones and leaves out a portion. Of some 100,000 clones in the sample, about four fifths are singletons; the top ten hold over 4%. The CDR3 spans 16 residues. CDR1 and CDR2 from the germline V gene are MNHNS and SASEGT. V lost 2 bases, J lost 0 bases, and 11 bases lay in between. As for this clone: Its antigen is unknown.

This receptor was taken from a female donor in good health and CMV-seropositive. This rearrangement joins TRBV6-1 to TRBJ2-1; D is uncertain. Sequenced: PBMCs. The CDR3 region is CASSESGYSSYNEQFF. CDR3 in DNA: TGTGCCAGCAGTGAATCAGGCTATAGCTCCTACAATGAGCAGTTCTTC.